This T cell receptor (beta chain) was found in a study of blood T cell repertoires in COVID-19. Study summary: Both acute and convalescent COVID-19 samples were obtained from the United States, Italy and Spain. T cells, B-cell-depleted T cells, or PBMCs supplied cDNA or gDNA.

In the original analysis: The assay estimated nucleated cells by amplifying reference gene primers. Assay: immunoSEQ multiplex PCR; the TCRdb copy retains only in-frame clones and omits some. The V and J calls and the clone size are those of that table, but D and trimming were determined from the DNA. The sample includes a few hundred thousand clones, roughly 90% seen only once; the top ten take 4%. The material sequenced was peripheral blood. This TCR was sampled from a woman aged 45-65 years with active or convalescent COVID-19.

CDR3 nucleotide sequence: TGTGCCAGCTCACCTTCGACAGTAACGAACACTGAAGCTTTCTTT. Its translation: CASSPSTVTNTEAFF. The chain uses TRBV18 and TRBJ1-1, with D maybe TRBD1 (5 bases). The germline V gene encodes CDR1 KGHSH and CDR2 LQKENI. The CDR3 is 15 amino acids. V was trimmed by 3 bases and J by 1 base, leaving 12 bases between them.